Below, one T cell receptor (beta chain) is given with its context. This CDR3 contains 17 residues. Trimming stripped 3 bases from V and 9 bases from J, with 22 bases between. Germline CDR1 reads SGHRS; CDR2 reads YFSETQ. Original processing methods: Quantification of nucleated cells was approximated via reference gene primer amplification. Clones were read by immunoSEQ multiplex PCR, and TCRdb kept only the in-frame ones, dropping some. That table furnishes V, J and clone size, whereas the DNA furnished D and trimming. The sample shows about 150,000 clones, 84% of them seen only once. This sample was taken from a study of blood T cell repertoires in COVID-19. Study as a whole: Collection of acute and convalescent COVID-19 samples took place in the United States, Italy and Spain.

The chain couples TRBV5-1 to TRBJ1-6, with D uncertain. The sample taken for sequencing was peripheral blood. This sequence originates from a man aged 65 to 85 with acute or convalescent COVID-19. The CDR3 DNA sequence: TGCGCCAGCAGCTCCTCACCCGAGTTCCCCCTTCGTTCACCCCTCCACTTT. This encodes CASSSSPEFPLRSPLHF. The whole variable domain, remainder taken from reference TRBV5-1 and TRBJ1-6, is KAGVTQTPRYLIKTRGQQVTLSCSPISGHRSVSWYQQTPGQGLQFLFEYFSETQRNKGNFPGRFSGRQFSNSRSEMNVSTLELGDSALYLCASSSSPEFPLRSPLHFGNGTRLTVT.